These 23 T cell receptor beta chains were all obtained from the same sample, sequenced in a study of T cell responses to AZD1222 COVID-19 vaccine. The data were produced by immunoSEQ multiplex PCR, yet TCRdb's version contains in-frame clones alone and is incomplete. The sample has about 92,000 clones, 90% seen once. The material sequenced was peripheral blood, taken on day 0 of AZD1222 vaccination. These receptor sequences come from an adult in good health.

This chain uses TRBV19 with TRBJ2-2, with a possible D match to TRBD2 (6 bases). This CDR3 is 15 amino acids long. Per germline, CDR1 LNHDA and CDR2 SQIVND (reference sequence). V was trimmed by 9 bases and J by 5 bases, leaving 19 bases between them. The CDR3 region has the DNA TGTGCCAGCAGAAACCGGGAGTCCCGAACCGGGGAGCTGTTTTTT. This translates into CASRNRESRTGELFF.

This clone has just one count. The chain recombines TRBV4-3 with TRBJ2-1; 8 bases map to TRBD2. Looked up from germline, CDR1 is LGHNA and CDR2 is YSLEER. This CDR3 comprises 17 residues. J lost 2 bases, V lost 1 base, and 7 bases had no gene match. The CDR3 DNA is TGCGCCAGCAGCCAAGGGGCGGGGGGAGCGGCCTACAATGAGCAGTTCTTC. Amino acid sequence: CASSQGAGGAAYNEQFF.

The chain couples TRBV28 to TRBJ1-5, with D tentatively TRBD1 (6 bases). The germline gives CDR1 MDHEN, CDR2 SYDVKM. Trimming left V 0 bases short and J 2 bases short, with 11 bases between. The CDR3 sequence is 16 residues long. CDR3 in DNA: TGTGCCAGCAGTTTATGGGGCAGGGGAGGCAATCAGCCCCAGCATTTT. This codes for CASSLWGRGGNQPQHF.

J is TRBJ2-3 and V is TRBV7-2; 7 bases fit TRBD2. CDR1 is SGHTA, CDR2 FQGNSA, per germline. Trimming removed 3 bases from V and 3 bases from J; junction bases left unmatched: 12. The CDR3 contains 17 residues. The CDR3 bases are TGTGCCAGCAGCTTGACCACCAGCGGGATTGGGACAGATACGCAGTATTTT. Amino acid sequence: CASSLTTSGIGTDTQYF.

The chain couples TRBV10-3 to TRBJ2-3, with 8 bases matching TRBD1. Germline V gene lookup returns CDR1 ENHRY and CDR2 SYGVKD. With 2 bases clipped from V and 7 bases from J, the junction kept 8 bases outside the gene matches. The CDR3 totals 15 residues. The CDR3 bases are TGTGCCATCAGTGAGACGGACAGGGTGGGGAATACGCAGTATTTT. Amino acid sequence: CAISETDRVGNTQYF.

This clone showed up just a few times. This chain links TRBV3-1 (or the pseudogene TRBV3-2) with TRBJ2-1, with 10 bases fitting TRBD2. This CDR3 has 15 amino acids. Losses at the gene ends were 5 bases for V and 2 bases for J; bases not matched to a gene: 3. The germline gives CDR1 LGHDT, CDR2 YNNKEL (reference sequence). CDR3 DNA: TGTGCCAGCAGCTACGGACTAGCGGCCTACAATGAGCAGTTCTTC. It encodes CASSYGLAAYNEQFF.

This chain joins TRBV5-1 and TRBJ1-2; unclear D gene. Per germline, CDR1 SGHRS and CDR2 YFSETQ. This CDR3 has 15 amino acids. Trimming took off 4 bases at V and 3 bases at J, with 16 bases between the two ends. The CDR3 region is CASSLGAGWDYGYTF. The CDR3 DNA reads as TGCGCCAGCAGCCTAGGTGCGGGGTGGGACTATGGCTACACCTTC.

V usage is TRBV5-6 and J usage is TRBJ2-6, with 9 bases matching TRBD1. The V gene end was trimmed by 4 bases and the J gene end by 0 bases; junction bases not matched to a gene: 5. Germline V CDR1 and CDR2: SGHDT, YYEEEE. The CDR3 is 17 residues long. The CDR3 sequence is CASSPGTGSSGANVLTF. The CDR3 DNA follows: TGTGCCAGCAGCCCCGGGACAGGGAGCTCTGGGGCCAACGTCCTGACTTTC.

The J gene is TRBJ1-2, the V gene TRBV29-1; D remains unclear. The germline gives CDR1 SQVTM, CDR2 ANQGSEA. Trimming pared 3 bases from V and 5 bases from J, leaving 25 bases between. This CDR3 has 17 amino acids. The CDR3 nucleotides are TGCAGCGTTGAGGGGAGGGCCCCCAAGGGAGAGAATTATGGCTACACCTTC. As protein: CSVEGRAPKGENYGYTF. The entire variable domain, with the rest obtained from reference TRBV29-1 and TRBJ1-2, is as follows: SAVISQKPSRDICQRGTSLTIQCQVDSQVTMMFWYRQQPGQSLTLIATANQGSEATYESGFVIDKFPISRPNLTFSTLTVSNMSPEDSSIYLCSVEGRAPKGENYGYTFGSGTRLTVV.

This sequence joins TRBV5-1 and TRBJ2-3; 9 bases match TRBD1. J was trimmed by 3 bases and V by 1 base; bases with no gene match: 6. The germline CDR1 and CDR2 sequences are SGHRS and YFSETQ. The CDR3 length is 16 residues. CDR3 sequence: CASSLNTGGDTDTQYF. The CDR3 DNA sequence: TGCGCCAGCAGCTTGAACACAGGGGGCGATACAGATACGCAGTATTTT.

The chain has TRBV5-5 and TRBJ1-2, with 7 positions matching TRBD1. The CDR3 runs 15 residues. The germline gives CDR1 SGHKS, CDR2 YYEKEE (reference sequence). V shed 2 bases and J 3 bases; nucleotides not matched to a gene: 7. In DNA, the CDR3 is TGTGCCAGCAGCTTCCAGTTAAGGGGGCACTATGGCTACACCTTC. It yields the protein CASSFQLRGHYGYTF.

This clone was seen only a few times. This rearrangement joins TRBV9 to TRBJ2-5; 7 nucleotides agree with TRBD2. V shed 3 bases, J shed 5 bases, and the junction held 10 bases outside the gene matches. CDR1 is SGDLS and CDR2 is YYNGEE in the germline V gene. CDR3 length: 15 amino acids. CDR3 region: CASSARGESLETQYF. CDR3 nucleotides: TGTGCCAGCAGCGCCCGGGGGGAAAGTTTGGAGACCCAGTACTTC.

J is TRBJ2-1 and V is TRBV25-1, with TRBD2 as a possible D gene (5 bases). This CDR3 is built from 11 residues. In germline, CDR1 is MGHDK, CDR2 SYGVNS. Between the trimmed V and J ends, which lost 4 bases and 10 bases, there was a span of 8 bases. This chain's CDR3 is CASSGLKEQFF. CDR3 in DNA: TGTGCCAGCAGTGGACTAAAGGAGCAGTTCTTC. Full variable domain (outside the CDR3, taken from reference TRBV25-1 and TRBJ2-1): EADIYQTPRYLVIGTGKKITLECSQTMGHDKMYWYQQDPGMELHLIHYSYGVNSTEKGDLSSESTVSRIRTEHFPLTLESARPSHTSQYLCASSGLKEQFFGPGTRLTVL.

This sequence joins TRBV9 and TRBJ2-3; D call uncertain. This CDR3 is built from 15 residues. Between the trimmed V and J ends, which lost 0 bases and 0 bases, there was a span of 8 bases. CDR1 and CDR2 from the germline V gene are SGDLS and YYNGEE. The CDR3 region is CASSVDPFSTDTQYF. CDR3 sequence (DNA): TGTGCCAGCAGCGTAGACCCCTTTAGCACAGATACGCAGTATTTT.

J is TRBJ2-3 and V is TRBV7-9; no firm D call. Germline V gives CDR1 SEHNR, CDR2 FQNEAQ (reference sequence). Trimming took 5 bases from V and 0 from J, leaving 9 bases between them. The CDR3 runs 14 residues. The CDR3 spells CASSPGSSTDTQYF. The CDR3 nucleotides are TGTGCCAGCAGCCCCGGGTCGAGCACAGATACGCAGTATTTT.

The CDR3 spells CASSFLGGTGVAYEQYF. The CDR3 bases are TGTGCCAGCAGCTTCCTAGGAGGGACAGGGGTGGCCTACGAGCAGTACTTC. The chain carries TRBV7-6 and TRBJ2-7; TRBD1 agrees at 10 bases. The junction had 10 bases not matched to a gene; V was cut back by 3 bases and J by 2 bases. Germline V gives CDR1 SGHVS, CDR2 FNYEAQ. CDR3 length: 17 residues. The whole variable domain, filled in from reference TRBV7-6 and TRBJ2-7, reads GAGVSQSPRYKVTKRGQDVALRCDPISGHVSLYWYRQALGQGPEFLTYFNYEAQQDKSGLPNDRFSAERPEGSISTLTIQRTEQRDSAMYRCASSFLGGTGVAYEQYFGPGTRLTVT.

The CDR3 loop is CASNQHLNTGELFF. DNA of the CDR3: TGTGCCAGTAATCAGCACCTGAACACCGGGGAGCTGTTTTTT. The chain employs TRBV19 and TRBJ2-2; D is ambiguous. Germline V lookup: CDR1 LNHDA, CDR2 SQIVND (reference sequence). CDR3 size: 14 residues. V lost 7 bases and J 1 base, leaving 10 bases between the germline ends.

Regarding this clone: At one end, the junction sequence differs from germline, possibly due to a read error. This chain uses TRBV27 with TRBJ2-7; maybe TRBD1 (5 bases). The CDR3 runs 11 residues. Per germline, CDR1 MNHEY and CDR2 SMNVEV (reference sequence). The DNA of the CDR3 is TGTGCCAGCAGGGCCTCAGGGCCCGCATTCTTC. Protein product: CASRASGPAFF.

The gene calls are TRBV28 and TRBJ2-7; TRBD2 agrees at 8 bases. The V segment lost 10 bases and the J segment 4 bases; nucleotides outside the gene matches: 12. Germline lookup yields CDR1 MDHEN and CDR2 SYDVKM. The CDR3 has 14 amino acids. In DNA, the CDR3 is TGTGCCACTCCGGGGGGGGGATTCCGTTACGAGCAGTACTTC. It encodes CATPGGGFRYEQYF.

This chain joins TRBV5-1 and TRBJ2-6; D not resolved. The CDR3 is 13 amino acids. Germline loops: CDR1 SGHRS, CDR2 YFSETQ. The V and J ends lost 4 bases and 4 bases respectively, with 6 bases between them. The CDR3 DNA reads as TGCGCCAGCAGCCCTGCCGGGGCCAACGTCCTGACTTTC. Translated: CASSPAGANVLTF.

This chain links TRBV19 with TRBJ1-4; 7 bases match TRBD1. With 6 bases clipped from V and 2 bases from J, the junction kept 3 bases outside the gene matches. The germline gives CDR1 LNHDA, CDR2 SQIVND (reference sequence). The CDR3 loop spans 14 amino acids. CDR3 residues: CASRKTGTNEKLFF. In nucleotides, the CDR3 is TGTGCCAGTAGGAAGACAGGGACTAATGAAAAACTGTTTTTT.

Regarding this clone: Because it lacks the conserved phenylalanine or tryptophan at the end, this CDR3 is likely a read error. It is unclear where the CDR3 begins or ends on the DNA, so no DNA is shown, and the CDR3 is as TCRdb lists it. The J gene is TRBJ2-7, the V gene TRBV28; no check of the table's D call, TRBD1, against the DNA was made. The CDR3 contains 12 residues when both ends are counted. The germline CDR1 and CDR2 sequences are MDHEN and SYDVKM. This chain's CDR3 is CASSLNPGTGAL.

The rearrangement links TRBV10-2 to TRBJ1-4, with D unresolved. V was clipped by 2 bases and J by 0 bases, with 1 base between them. The CDR3 runs 13 residues. Germline V CDR1 and CDR2: WSHSY, SAAADI. In DNA form, the CDR3 reads TGCGCCAGCAGTGAGGCAACTAATGAAAAACTGTTTTTT. Encoded protein: CASSEATNEKLFF.